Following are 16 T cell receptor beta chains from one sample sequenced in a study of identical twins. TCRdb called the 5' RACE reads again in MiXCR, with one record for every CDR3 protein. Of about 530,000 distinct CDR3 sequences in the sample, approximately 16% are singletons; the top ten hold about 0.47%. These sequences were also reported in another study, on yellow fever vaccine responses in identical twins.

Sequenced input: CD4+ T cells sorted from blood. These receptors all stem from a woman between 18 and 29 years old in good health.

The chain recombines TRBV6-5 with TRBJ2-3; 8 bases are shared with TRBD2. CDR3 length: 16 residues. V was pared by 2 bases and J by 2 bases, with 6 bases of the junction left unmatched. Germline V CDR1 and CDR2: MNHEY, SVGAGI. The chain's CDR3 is CASSYGSGLATDTQYF. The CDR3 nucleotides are TGTGCCAGCAGTTACGGCTCCGGACTAGCCACAGATACGCAGTATTTT.

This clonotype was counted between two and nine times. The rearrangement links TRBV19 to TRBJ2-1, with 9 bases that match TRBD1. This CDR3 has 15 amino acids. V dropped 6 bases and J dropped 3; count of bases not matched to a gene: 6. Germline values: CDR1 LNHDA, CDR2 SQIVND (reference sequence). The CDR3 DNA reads TGTGCCAGTAGGAAGGACAGGGGATACTACAATGAGCAGTTCTTC. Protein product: CASRKDRGYYNEQFF. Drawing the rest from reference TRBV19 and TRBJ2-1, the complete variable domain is DGGITQSPKYLFRKEGQNVTLSCEQNLNHDAMYWYRQDPGQGLRLIYYSQIVNDFQKGDIAEGYSVSREKKESFPLTVTSAQKNPTAFYLCASRKDRGYYNEQFFGPGTRLTVL.

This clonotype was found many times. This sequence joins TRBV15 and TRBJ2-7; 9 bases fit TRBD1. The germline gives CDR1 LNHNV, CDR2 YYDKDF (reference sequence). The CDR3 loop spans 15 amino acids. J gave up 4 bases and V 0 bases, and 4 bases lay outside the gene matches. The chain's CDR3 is CATSRDLGQGYEQYV. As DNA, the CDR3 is TGTGCCACCAGCAGAGATTTAGGACAGGGGTACGAGCAGTACGTC.

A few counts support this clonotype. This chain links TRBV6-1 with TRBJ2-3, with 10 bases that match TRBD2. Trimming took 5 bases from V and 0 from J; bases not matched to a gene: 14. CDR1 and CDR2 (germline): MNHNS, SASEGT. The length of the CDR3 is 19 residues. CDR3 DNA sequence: TGTGCCAGCAGTACACGCCGGGTAGCGGGGGGCTCTAGCACAGATACGCAGTATTTT. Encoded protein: CASSTRRVAGGSSTDTQYF.

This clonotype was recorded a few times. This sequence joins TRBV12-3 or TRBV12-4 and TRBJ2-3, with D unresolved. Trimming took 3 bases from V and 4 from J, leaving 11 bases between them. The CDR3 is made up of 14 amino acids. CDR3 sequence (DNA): TGTGCCAGCAGTTTTGGCGGTTCGCCAGATACGCAGTATTTT. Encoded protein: CASSFGGSPDTQYF.

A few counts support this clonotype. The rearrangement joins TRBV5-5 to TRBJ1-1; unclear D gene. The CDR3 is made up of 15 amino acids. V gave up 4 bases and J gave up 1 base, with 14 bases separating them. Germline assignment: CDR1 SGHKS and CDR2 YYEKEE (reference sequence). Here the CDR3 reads CASSQVLWGNTEAFF. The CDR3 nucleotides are TGTGCCAGCAGCCAAGTCCTGTGGGGGAACACTGAAGCTTTCTTT.

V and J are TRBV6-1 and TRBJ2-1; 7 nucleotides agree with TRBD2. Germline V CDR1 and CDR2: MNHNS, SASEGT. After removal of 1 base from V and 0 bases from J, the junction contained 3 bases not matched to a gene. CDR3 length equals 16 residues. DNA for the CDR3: TGTGCCAGCAGTGAAGGAGCGGGACGCTCCTACAATGAGCAGTTCTTC. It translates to CASSEGAGRSYNEQFF.

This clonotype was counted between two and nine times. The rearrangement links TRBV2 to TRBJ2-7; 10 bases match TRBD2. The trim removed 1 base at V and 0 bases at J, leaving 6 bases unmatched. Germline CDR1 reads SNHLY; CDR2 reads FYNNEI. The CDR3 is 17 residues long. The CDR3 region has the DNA TGTGCCAGCAGTGAAGGGGCGGCTAGCGGGAGCTCCTACGAGCAGTACTTC. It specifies CASSEGAASGSSYEQYF.

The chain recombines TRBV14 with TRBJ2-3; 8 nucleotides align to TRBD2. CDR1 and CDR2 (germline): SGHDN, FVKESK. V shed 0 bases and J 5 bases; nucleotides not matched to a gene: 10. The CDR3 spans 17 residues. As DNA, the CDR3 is TGTGCCAGCAGCCAAGAATGGGGACGGGAGGGGAAAGATACGCAGTATTTT. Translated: CASSQEWGREGKDTQYF.

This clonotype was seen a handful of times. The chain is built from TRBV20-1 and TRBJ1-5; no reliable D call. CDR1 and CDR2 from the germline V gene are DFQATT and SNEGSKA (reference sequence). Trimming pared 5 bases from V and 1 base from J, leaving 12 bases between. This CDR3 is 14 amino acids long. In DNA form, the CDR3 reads TGCAGTGCTGGGCCGGCAGAAAGCAATCAGCCCCAGCATTTT. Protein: CSAGPAESNQPQHF.

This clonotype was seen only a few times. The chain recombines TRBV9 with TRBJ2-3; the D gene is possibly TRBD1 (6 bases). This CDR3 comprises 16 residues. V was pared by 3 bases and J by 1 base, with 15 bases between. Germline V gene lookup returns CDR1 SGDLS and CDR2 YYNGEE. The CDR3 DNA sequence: TGTGCCAGCAGCGCCCAACAGGGACGCGGCACAGATACGCAGTATTTT. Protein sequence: CASSAQQGRGTDTQYF.

The chain's CDR3 is CSVVRGQMGSDTQYF. The CDR3 region has the DNA TGCAGCGTTGTAAGGGGACAAATGGGCTCAGATACGCAGTATTTT. This chain uses TRBV29-1 with TRBJ2-3; D possibly corresponds to TRBD1 (6 bases). The length of the CDR3 is 15 residues. Per germline, CDR1 SQVTM and CDR2 ANQGSEA. V lost 4 bases, J lost 4 bases, and 18 bases lay in between.

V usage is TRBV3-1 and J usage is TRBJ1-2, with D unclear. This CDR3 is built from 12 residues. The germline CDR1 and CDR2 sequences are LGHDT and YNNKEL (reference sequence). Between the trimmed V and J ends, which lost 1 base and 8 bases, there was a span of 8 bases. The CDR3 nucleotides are TGTGCCAGCAGCCAAGTGGCACAGGGCTACACCTTC. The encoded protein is CASSQVAQGYTF.

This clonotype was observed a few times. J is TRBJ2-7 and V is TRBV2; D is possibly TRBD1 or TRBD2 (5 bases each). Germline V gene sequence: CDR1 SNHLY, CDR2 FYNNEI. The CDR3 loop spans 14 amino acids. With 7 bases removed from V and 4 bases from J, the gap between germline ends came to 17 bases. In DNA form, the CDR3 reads TGTGCCAGCAATCCCCGGGACGGGTATTACGAGCAGTACGTC. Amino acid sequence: CASNPRDGYYEQYV.

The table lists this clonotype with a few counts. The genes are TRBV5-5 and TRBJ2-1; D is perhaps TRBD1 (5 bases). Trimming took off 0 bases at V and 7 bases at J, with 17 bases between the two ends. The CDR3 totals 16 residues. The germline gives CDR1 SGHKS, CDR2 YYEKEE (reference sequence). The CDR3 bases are TGTGCCAGCAGCTTGGAGGGTACGGCAGGGTTGAATGAGCAGTTCTTC. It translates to CASSLEGTAGLNEQFF.

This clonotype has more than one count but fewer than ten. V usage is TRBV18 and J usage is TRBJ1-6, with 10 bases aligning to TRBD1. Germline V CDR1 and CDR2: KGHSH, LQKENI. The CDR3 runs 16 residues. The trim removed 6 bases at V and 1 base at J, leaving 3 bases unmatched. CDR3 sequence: CASSGDRGSYNSPLHF. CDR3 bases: TGTGCCAGCTCCGGGGACAGGGGTTCCTATAATTCACCCCTCCACTTT.